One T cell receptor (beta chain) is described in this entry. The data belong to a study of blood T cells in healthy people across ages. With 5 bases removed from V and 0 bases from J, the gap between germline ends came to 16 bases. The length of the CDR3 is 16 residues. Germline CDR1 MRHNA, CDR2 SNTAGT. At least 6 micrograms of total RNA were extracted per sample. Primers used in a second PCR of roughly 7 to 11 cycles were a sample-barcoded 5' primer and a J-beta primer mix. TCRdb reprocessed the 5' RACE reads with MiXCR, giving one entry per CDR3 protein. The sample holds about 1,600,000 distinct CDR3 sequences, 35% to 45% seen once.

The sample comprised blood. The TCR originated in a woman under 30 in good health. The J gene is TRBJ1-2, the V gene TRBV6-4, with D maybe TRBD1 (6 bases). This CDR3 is CASSQEDSPSNYGYTF. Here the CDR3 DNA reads TGTGCCAGCAGTCAGGAGGACAGTCCTTCTAACTATGGCTACACCTTC.